Listed below are T cell receptor beta chains from one sample, sequenced in a study of T cells after posttransplantation cyclophosphamide. This table comes from immunoSEQ multiplex PCR, and its TCRdb copy is limited to in-frame clones, with some not included. The sample consists of about 32,000 clones, 75% to 95% of them appearing once. Specimen: naive CD4+ T cells sorted from blood. Every receptor here comes from a man aged 30 to 39 in good health and a related stem cell transplant donor. The CDR3 runs from the conserved cysteine through the conserved F or W.

cdr3_length j_call v_call cdr3_aa
15 TRBJ2-7 TRBV6-5 CASSYSTGIFYEQYF
15 TRBJ1-4 TRBV28 CASTLGGATNEKLFF
14 TRBJ2-5 TRBV4-1 CASSQDPGQETQYF
13 TRBJ2-4 TRBV27 CASSFIRGHTEYF
14 TRBJ2-1 TRBV27 CASSLQGFGNEQFF
18 TRBJ1-2 TRBV19 CASSTTGIWTGGADGYTF
14 TRBJ1-2 TRBV6-5 CASSYFQGNYGYTF
17 TRBJ2-2 TRBV10-3 CAIGTGQGARVAGELFF
15 TRBJ1-4 TRBV6-5 CASSYLGAANEKLFF
14 TRBJ2-3 TRBV6-5 CASTWGQGTDTQYF